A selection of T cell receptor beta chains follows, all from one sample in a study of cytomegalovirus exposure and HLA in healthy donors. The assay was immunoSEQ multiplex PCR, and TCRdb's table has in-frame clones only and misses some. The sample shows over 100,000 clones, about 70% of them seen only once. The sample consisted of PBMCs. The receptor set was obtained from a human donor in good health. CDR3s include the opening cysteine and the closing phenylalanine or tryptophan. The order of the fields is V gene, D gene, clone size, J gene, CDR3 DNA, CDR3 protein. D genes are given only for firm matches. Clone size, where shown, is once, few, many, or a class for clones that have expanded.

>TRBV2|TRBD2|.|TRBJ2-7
TGTGCCAGCAGCCGGACTAGCGGGAGGGTCAACGAGCAGTACTTC
CASSRTSGRVNEQYF
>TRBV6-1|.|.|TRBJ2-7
TGTGCCAGCAGTGTTGAGGGTTACGAGCAGTACTTC
CASSVEGYEQYF
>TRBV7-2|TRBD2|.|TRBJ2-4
TGTGCCAGCAGCCGGGGGACTAGCGGGAGAAGGGTGGGCAGCATTCAGTACTTC
CASSRGTSGRRVGSIQYF
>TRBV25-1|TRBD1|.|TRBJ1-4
TGTGCCAGCAGTGGGACAGGGGTCGAAAAACTGTTTTTT
CASSGTGVEKLFF
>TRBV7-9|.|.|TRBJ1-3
TGTGCCAGCAGCTTGACTGGAGTCCCTGGAAACACCATATATTTT
CASSLTGVPGNTIYF
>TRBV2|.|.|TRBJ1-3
TGTGCCAGCAATCAGATCTCTGGAAACACCATATATTTT
CASNQISGNTIYF
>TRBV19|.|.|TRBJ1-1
TGTGCCAGTAGTATAGATCTTATATACAGGTCTGAAGCTTTCTTT
CASSIDLIYRSEAFF
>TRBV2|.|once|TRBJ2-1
TGTGCCAGCAGTGATATAGCCAATGAGCAGTTCTTC
CASSDIANEQFF
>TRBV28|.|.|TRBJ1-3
TGTGCCAGCAGTTTACGCCACAGTACCTCTGGAAACACCATATATTTT
CASSLRHSTSGNTIYF
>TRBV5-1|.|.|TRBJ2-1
TGCGCCAGCAGACGAGACTTTAGCTCCTACAATGAGCAGTTCTTC
CASRRDFSSYNEQFF
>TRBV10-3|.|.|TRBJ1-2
TGTGCCATCAGTGAACCTGGCCCCAGGGGATCTAACTATGGCTACACCTTC
CAISEPGPRGSNYGYTF
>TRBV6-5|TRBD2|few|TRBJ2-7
TGTGCCAGCAGTTGGACCGGGACTAGCGTGTACGAGCAGTACTTC
CASSWTGTSVYEQYF
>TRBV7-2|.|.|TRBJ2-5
TGTGCCAGCAGCTTAGAGGGGAGGACGTCGTACCAAGAGACCCAGTACTTC
CASSLEGRTSYQETQYF